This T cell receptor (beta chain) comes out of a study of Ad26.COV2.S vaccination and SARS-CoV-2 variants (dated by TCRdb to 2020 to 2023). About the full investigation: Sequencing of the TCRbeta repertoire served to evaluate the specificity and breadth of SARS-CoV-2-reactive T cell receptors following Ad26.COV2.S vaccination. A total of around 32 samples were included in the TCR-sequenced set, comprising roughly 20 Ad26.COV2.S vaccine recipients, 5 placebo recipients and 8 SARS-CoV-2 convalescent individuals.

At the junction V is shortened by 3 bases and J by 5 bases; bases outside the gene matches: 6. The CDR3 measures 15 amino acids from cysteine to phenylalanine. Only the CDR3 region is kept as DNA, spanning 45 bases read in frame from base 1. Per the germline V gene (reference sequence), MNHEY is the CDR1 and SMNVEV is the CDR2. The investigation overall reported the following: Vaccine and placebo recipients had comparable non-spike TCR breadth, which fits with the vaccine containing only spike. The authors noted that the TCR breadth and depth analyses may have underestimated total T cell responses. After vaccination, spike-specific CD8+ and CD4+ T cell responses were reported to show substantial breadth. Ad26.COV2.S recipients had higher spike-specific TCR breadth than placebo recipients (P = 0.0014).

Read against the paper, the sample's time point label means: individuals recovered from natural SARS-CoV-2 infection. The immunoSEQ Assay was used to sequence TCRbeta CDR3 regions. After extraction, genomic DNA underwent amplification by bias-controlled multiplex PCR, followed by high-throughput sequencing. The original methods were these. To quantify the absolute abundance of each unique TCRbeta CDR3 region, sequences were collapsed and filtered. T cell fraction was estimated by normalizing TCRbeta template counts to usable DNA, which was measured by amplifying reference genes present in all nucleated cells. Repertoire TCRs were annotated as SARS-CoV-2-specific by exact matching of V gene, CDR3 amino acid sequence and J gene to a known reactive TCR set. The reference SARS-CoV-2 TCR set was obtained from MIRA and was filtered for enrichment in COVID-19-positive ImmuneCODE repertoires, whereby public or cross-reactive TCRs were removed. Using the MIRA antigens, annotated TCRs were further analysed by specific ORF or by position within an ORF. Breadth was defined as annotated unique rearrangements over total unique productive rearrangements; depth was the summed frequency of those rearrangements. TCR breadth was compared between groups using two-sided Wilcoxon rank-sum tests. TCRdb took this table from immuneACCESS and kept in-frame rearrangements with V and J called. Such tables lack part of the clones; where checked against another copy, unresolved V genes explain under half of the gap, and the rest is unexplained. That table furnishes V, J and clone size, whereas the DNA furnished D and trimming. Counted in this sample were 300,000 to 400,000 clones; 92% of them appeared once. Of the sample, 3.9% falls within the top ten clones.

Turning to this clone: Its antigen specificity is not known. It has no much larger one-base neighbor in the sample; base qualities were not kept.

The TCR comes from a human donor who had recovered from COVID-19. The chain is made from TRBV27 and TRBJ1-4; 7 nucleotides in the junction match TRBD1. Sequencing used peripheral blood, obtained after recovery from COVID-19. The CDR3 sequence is CASSFDAGGNEKLFF. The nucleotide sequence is TGTGCCAGCAGTTTCGACGCAGGGGGGAATGAAAAACTGTTTTTT.